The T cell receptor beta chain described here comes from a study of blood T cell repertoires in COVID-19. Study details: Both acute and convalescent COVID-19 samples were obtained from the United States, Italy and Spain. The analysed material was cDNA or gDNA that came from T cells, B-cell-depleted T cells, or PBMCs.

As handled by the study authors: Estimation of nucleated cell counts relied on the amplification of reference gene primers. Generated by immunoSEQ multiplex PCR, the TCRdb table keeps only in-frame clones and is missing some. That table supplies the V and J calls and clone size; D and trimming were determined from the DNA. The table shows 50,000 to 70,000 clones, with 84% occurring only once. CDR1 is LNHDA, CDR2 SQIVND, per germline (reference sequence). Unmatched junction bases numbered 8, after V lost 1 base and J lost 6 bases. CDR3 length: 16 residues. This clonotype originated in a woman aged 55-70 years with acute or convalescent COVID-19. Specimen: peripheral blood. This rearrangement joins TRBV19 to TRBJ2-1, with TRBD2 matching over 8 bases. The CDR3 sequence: CASSIGSGTRANEQFF. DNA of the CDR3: TGTGCCAGTAGTATAGGATCCGGGACTAGAGCCAATGAGCAGTTCTTC.